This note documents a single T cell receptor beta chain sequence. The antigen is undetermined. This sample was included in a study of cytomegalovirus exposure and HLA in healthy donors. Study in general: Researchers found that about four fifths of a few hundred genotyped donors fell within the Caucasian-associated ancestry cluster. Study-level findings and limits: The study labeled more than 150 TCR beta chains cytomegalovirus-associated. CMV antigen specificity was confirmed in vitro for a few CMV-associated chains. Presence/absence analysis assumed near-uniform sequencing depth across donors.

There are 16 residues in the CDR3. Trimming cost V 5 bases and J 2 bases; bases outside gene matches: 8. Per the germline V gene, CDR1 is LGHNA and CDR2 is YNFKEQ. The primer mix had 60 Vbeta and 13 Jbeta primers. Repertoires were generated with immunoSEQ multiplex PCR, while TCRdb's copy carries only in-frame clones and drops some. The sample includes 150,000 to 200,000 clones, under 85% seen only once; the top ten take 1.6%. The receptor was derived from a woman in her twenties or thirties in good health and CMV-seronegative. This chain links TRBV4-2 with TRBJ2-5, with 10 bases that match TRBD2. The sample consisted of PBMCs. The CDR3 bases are TGTGCCAGCAGCACCGCTAGCGGGAGAGAGCAAGAGACCCAGTACTTC. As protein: CASSTASGREQETQYF.